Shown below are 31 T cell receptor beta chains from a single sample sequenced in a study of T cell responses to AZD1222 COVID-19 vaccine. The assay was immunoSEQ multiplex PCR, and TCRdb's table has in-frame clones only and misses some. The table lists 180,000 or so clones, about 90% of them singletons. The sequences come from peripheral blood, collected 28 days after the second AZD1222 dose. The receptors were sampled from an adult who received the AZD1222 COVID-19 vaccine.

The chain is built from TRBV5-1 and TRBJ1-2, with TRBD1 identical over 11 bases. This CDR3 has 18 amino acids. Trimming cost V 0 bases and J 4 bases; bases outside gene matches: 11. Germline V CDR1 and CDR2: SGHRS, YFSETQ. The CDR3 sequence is CASSLGPPGQGAVYGYTF. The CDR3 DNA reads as TGCGCCAGCAGCTTGGGCCCTCCAGGACAGGGGGCGGTCTATGGCTACACCTTC.

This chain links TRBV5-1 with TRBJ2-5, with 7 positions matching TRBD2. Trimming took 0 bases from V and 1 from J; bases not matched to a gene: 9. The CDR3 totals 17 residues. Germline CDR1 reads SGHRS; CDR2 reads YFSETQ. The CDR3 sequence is CASSLAPSGASQETQYF. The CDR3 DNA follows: TGCGCCAGCAGCTTGGCTCCTAGCGGAGCCAGCCAAGAGACCCAGTACTTC.

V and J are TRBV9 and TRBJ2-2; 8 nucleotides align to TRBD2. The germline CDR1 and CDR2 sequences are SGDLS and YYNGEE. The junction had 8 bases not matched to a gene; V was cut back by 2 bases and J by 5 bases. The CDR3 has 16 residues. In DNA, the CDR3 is TGTGCCAGCAGCGTCACCGGGACTAGTTTAACCGGGGAGCTGTTTTTT. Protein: CASSVTGTSLTGELFF.

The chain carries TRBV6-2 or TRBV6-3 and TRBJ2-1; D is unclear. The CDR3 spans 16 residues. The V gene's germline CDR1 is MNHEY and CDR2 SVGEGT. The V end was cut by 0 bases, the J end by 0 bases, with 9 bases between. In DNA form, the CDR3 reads TGTGCCAGCAGTTACTCGGTAGTAAGCTCCTACAATGAGCAGTTCTTC. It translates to CASSYSVVSSYNEQFF.

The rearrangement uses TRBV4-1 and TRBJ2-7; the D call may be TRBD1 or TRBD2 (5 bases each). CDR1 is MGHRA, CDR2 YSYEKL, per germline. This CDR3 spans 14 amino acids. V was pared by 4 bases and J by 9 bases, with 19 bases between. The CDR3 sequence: CASSPDIARTGQYF. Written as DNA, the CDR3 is TGCGCCAGCAGCCCCGACATAGCGAGAACAGGGCAGTACTTC.

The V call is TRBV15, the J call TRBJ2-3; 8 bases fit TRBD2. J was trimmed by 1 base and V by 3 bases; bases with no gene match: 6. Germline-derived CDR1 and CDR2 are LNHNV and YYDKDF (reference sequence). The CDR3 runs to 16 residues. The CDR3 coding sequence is TGTGCCACCAGCAGGGTAGCGGGGTTAGGCACAGATACGCAGTATTTT. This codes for CATSRVAGLGTDTQYF.

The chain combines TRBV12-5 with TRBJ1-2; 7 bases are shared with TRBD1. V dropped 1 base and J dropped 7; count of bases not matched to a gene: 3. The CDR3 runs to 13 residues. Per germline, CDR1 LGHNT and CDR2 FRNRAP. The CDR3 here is CASGLDTGAGYTF. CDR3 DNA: TGTGCTAGTGGTTTGGATACAGGGGCTGGCTACACCTTC.

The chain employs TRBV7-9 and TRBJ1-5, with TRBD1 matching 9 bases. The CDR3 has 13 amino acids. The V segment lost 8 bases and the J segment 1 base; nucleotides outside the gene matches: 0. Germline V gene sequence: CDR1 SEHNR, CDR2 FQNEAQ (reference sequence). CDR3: CASGQGSNQPQHF. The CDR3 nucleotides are TGTGCCAGCGGACAGGGGAGCAATCAGCCCCAGCATTTT.

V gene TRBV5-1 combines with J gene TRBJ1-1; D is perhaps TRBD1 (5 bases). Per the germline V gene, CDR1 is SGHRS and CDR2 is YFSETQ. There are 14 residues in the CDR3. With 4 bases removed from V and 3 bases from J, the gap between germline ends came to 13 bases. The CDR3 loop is CASSPAWGDTEAFF. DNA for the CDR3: TGCGCCAGCAGCCCCGCCTGGGGGGACACTGAAGCTTTCTTT.

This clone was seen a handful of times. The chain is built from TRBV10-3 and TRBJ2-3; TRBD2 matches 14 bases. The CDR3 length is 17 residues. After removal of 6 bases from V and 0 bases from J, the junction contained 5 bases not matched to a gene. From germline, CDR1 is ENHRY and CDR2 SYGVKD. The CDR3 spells CAISGTSGSSSTDTQYF. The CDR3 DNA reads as TGTGCCATCAGCGGGACTAGCGGGAGCTCTAGCACAGATACGCAGTATTTT.

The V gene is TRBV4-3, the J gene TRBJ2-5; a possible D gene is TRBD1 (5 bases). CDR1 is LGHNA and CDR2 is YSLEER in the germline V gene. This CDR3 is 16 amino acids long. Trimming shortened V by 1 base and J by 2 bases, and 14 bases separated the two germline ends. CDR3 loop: CASSQAPWGAQETQYF. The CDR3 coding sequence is TGCGCCAGCAGCCAAGCCCCTTGGGGCGCTCAAGAGACCCAGTACTTC.

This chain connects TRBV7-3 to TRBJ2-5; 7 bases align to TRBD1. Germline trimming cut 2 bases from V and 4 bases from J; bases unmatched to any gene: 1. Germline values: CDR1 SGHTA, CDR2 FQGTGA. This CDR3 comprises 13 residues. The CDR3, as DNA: TGTGCCAGCAGCTTATACAGGGGAGAGACCCAGTACTTC. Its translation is CASSLYRGETQYF.

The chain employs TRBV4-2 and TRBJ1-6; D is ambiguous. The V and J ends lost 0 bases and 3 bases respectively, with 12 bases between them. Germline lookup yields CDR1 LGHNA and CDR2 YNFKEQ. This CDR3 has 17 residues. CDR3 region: CASSQDRQPDYNSPLHF. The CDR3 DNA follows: TGTGCCAGCAGCCAAGACCGGCAGCCTGACTATAATTCACCCCTCCACTTT.

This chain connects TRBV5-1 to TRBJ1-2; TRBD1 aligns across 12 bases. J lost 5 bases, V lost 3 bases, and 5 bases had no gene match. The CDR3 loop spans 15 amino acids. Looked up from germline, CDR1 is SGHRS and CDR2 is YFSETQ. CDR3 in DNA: TGCGCCAGCAGCTCGGGGACAGGGGGCTTGTATGGCTACACCTTC. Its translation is CASSSGTGGLYGYTF.

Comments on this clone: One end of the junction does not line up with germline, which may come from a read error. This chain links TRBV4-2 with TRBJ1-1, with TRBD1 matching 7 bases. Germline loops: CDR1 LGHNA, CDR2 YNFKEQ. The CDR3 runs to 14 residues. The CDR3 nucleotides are TGTGCCAGCAGCCTCGACAGGGTGAAAACTGAAGCTTTCTTT. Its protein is CASSLDRVKTEAFF.

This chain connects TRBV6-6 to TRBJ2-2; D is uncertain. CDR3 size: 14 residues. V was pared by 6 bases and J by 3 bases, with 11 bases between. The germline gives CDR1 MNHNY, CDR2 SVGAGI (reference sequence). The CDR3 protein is CASRPPLHTGELFF. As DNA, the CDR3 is TGTGCCAGCAGGCCCCCCCTTCACACCGGGGAGCTGTTTTTT.

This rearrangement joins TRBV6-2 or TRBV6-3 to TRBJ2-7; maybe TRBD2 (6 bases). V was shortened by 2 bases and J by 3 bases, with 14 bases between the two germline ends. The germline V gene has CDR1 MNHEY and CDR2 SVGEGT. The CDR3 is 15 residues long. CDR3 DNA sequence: TGTGCCAGCAGTTACCCCTCCTCGGGACTCTACGAGCAGTACTTC. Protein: CASSYPSSGLYEQYF.

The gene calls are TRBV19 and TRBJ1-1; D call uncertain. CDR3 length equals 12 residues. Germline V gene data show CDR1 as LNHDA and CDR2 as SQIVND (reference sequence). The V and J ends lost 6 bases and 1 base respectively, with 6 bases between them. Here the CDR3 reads CASRPGNTEAFF. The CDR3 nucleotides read TGTGCCAGTAGACCAGGGAACACTGAAGCTTTCTTT.

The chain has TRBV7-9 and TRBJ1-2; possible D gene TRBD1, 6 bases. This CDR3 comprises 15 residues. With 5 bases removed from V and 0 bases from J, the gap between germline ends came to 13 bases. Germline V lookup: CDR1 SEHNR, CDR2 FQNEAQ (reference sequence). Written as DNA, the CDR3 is TGTGCCAGCAGCCCCTCCGGGACACCTAACTATGGCTACACCTTC. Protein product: CASSPSGTPNYGYTF.

Here the CDR3 reads CASSLGTPNSPLHF. Written as DNA, the CDR3 is TGTGCCAGCAGCCTCGGGACACCTAATTCACCCCTCCACTTT. The V call is TRBV7-3, the J call TRBJ1-6; possible D gene TRBD1, 6 bases. V dropped 5 bases and J dropped 6 bases, with 11 bases sitting between them. Germline CDR1 reads SGHTA; CDR2 reads FQGTGA. CDR3 length: 14 residues.

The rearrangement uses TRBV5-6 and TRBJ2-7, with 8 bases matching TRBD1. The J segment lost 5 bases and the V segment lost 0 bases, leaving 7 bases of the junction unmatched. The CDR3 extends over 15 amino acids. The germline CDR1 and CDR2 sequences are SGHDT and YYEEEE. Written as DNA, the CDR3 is TGTGCCAGCAGCTTGGCCTCGGACAGGGCCCACGAGCAGTACTTC. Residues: CASSLASDRAHEQYF.

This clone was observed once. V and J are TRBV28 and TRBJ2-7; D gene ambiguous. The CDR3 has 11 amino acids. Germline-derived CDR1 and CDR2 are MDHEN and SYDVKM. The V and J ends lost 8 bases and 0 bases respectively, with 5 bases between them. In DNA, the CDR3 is TGTGCCAGCTTCCACTCCTACGAGCAGTACTTC. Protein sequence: CASFHSYEQYF.

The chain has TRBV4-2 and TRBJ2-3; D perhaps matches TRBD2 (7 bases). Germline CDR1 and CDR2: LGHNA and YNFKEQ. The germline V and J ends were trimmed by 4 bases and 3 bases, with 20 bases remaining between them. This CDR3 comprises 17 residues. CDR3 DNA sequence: TGTGCCAGCAGCCCCGGGGGCGCGGGAGTAGAGACAGATACGCAGTATTTT. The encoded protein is CASSPGGAGVETDTQYF.

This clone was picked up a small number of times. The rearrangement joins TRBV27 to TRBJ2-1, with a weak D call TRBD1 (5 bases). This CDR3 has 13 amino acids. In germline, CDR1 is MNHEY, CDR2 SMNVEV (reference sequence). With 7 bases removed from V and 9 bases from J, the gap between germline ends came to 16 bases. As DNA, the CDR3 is TGTGCCAGCACCCTAAGGGCTCAGGGTGAGCAGTTCTTC. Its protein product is CASTLRAQGEQFF.

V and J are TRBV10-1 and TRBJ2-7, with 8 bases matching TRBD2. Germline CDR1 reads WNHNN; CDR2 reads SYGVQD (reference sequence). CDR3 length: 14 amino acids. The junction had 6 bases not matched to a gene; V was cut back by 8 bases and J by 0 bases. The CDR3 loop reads CASEASGFSYEQYF. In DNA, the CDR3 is TGCGCCAGCGAAGCTAGCGGGTTCTCCTACGAGCAGTACTTC.

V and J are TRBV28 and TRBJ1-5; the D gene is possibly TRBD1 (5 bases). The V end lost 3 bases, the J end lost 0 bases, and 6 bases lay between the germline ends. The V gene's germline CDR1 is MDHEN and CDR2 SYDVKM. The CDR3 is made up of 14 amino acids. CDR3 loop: CASSLGTSNQPQHF. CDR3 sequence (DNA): TGTGCCAGCAGTTTGGGGACTAGCAATCAGCCCCAGCATTTT.

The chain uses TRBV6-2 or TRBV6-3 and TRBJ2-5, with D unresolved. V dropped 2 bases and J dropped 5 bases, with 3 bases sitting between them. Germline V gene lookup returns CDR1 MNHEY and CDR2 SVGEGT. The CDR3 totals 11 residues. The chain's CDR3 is CASSYPETQYF. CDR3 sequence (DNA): TGTGCCAGCAGTTACCCCGAGACCCAGTACTTC.

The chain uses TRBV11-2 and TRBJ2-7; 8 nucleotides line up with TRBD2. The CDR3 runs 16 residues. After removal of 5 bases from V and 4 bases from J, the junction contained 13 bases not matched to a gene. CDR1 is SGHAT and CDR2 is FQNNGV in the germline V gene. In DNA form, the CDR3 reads TGTGCCAGCAGCGCCTATCGGCGGGAGGTCATATACGAGCAGTACTTC. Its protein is CASSAYRREVIYEQYF.

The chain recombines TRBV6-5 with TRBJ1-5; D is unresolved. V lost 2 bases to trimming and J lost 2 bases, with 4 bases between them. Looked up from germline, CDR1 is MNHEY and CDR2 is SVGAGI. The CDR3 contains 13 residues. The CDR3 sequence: CASSYAGNQPQHF. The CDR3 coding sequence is TGTGCCAGCAGTTACGCTGGCAATCAGCCCCAGCATTTT.

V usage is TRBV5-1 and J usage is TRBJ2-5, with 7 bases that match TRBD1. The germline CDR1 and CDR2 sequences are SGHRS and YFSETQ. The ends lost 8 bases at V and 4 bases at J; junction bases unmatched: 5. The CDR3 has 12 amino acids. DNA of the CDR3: TGCGCCAGTAGGGGGCAGTCAGAGACCCAGTACTTC. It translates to CASRGQSETQYF.

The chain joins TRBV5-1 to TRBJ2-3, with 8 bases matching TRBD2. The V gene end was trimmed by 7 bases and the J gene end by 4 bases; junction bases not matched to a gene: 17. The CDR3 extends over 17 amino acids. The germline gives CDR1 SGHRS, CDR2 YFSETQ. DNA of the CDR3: TGCGCCAGCCCCACGGGAAAGCGGGGGTTCCCCCCAGATACGCAGTATTTT. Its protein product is CASPTGKRGFPPDTQYF. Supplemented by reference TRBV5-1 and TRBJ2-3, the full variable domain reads KAGVTQTPRYLIKTRGQQVTLSCSPISGHRSVSWYQQTPGQGLQFLFEYFSETQRNKGNFPGRFSGRQFSNSRSEMNVSTLELGDSALYLCASPTGKRGFPPDTQYFGPGTRLTVL.